What follows is one T cell receptor beta chain and its context. CDR1 and CDR2 from the germline V gene are SGHTA and FQGTGA. The CDR3 totals 14 residues. The germline V and J ends were trimmed by 5 bases and 7 bases, with 18 bases remaining between them. This sample was included in a study of CD8+CD57+ T cells in acquired aplastic anemia. Genomic DNA, serving as template, underwent TCR beta VDJ and CDR3 profiling. In TCRdb, the reads were re-called with MiXCR into one record per CDR3 protein. The table has 350,000 to 450,000 distinct CDR3 sequences, 65% to 80% seen once. This chain joins TRBV7-3 and TRBJ2-7; tentatively, D is TRBD1 (6 bases). Specimen: sorted CD4+, CD8+, or CD8+CD57+ T cells (not recorded which) from PBMCs. The origin of this receptor is a human donor in good health, serving as a control. CDR3 in DNA: TGTGCCAGCAGCAACAGGGAATTGAGTCTAGAGCAGTACTTC. Translation: CASSNRELSLEQYF. The entire variable domain, with the rest obtained from reference TRBV7-3 and TRBJ2-7, is as follows: GAGVSQTPSNKVTEKGKYVELRCDPISGHTALYWYRQSLGQGPEFLIYFQGTGAADDSGLPNDRFFAVRPEGSVSTLKIQRTERGDSAVYLCASSNRELSLEQYFGPGTRLTVT.